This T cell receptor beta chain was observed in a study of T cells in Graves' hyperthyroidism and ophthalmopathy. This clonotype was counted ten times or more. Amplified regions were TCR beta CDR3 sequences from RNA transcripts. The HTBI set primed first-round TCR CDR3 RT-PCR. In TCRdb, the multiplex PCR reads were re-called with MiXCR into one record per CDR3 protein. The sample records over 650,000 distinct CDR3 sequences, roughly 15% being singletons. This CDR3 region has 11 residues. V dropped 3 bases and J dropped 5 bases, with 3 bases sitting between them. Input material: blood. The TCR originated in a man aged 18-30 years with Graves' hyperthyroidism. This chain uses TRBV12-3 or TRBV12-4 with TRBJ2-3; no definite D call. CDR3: CASSFEDTQYF. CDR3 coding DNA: TGTGCCAGCAGTTTCGAAGATACGCAGTATTTT.